The next 27 T cell receptor beta chains were all read from a single sample in a study of blood T cells in healthy people across ages. A J-beta primer mix and a sample-barcoded 5' primer were used in a second PCR of roughly 7 to 12 cycles. TCRdb re-called the 5' RACE reads with MiXCR, one entry per CDR3 protein. The sample shows some 1.1 million distinct CDR3 sequences, 35% to 45% of them seen only once. The material sequenced was blood. These receptors were obtained from a man younger than 35 in good health.

Note on this clonotype: Germline is not matched at one junction end, which may reflect a read error. The chain recombines TRBV6-6 with TRBJ2-2; TRBD1 might be the D (6 bases). The CDR3 extends over 14 amino acids. The germline V gene has CDR1 MNHNY and CDR2 SVGAGI (reference sequence). CDR3 sequence reads: CASRYRVYTGELFF. The CDR3 DNA is TGTGCCAGCCGTTACAGGGTATATACCGGGGAGCTGTTTTTT.

The V and J genes are TRBV7-2 and TRBJ2-3, with 8 bases aligning to TRBD2. V trimming: 8 bases; J trimming: 3 bases; junction bases outside the gene matches: 10. The germline CDR1 and CDR2 sequences are SGHTA and FQGNSA. The CDR3 spans 15 residues. CDR3 bases: TGTGCCAGCGGCTCGCGGGGGGCGAGGACAGATACGCAGTATTTT. This translates into CASGSRGARTDTQYF.

V is TRBV7-3 and J is TRBJ1-2, with D uncertain. V was cut by 8 bases and J by 1 base, with 11 bases left in between. The CDR3 consists of 13 residues. Germline-derived CDR1 and CDR2 are SGHTA and FQGTGA. CDR3 loop: CASSGRDNYGYTF. CDR3 DNA: TGTGCCAGCTCTGGGCGGGATAACTATGGCTACACCTTC.

The V gene is TRBV7-3, the J gene TRBJ2-1; 7 nucleotides match TRBD1. V trimming: 6 bases; J trimming: 6 bases; junction bases outside the gene matches: 17. From germline, CDR1 is SGHTA and CDR2 FQGTGA. The CDR3 contains 17 residues. The CDR3 is CASSLGPGTEVFNEQFF. The CDR3 DNA reads TGTGCCAGCAGTTTGGGGCCCGGGACAGAAGTTTTCAATGAGCAGTTCTTC.

The rearrangement links TRBV4-1 to TRBJ1-5; 7 bases map to TRBD1. The CDR3 sequence is 18 residues long. Per germline, CDR1 MGHRA and CDR2 YSYEKL. Trimming cost V 2 bases and J 1 base; bases outside gene matches: 11. The CDR3: CASSQLTGEGWSNQPQHF. For the CDR3, the DNA is TGCGCCAGCAGCCAATTAACAGGGGAAGGATGGAGCAATCAGCCCCAGCATTTT.

This clonotype is a singleton in its sample. This CDR3 is CASSPSTALTNEKLFF. The CDR3 DNA follows: TGTGCCAGCAGCCCCTCGACCGCTCTCACTAATGAAAAACTGTTTTTT. The chain has TRBV7-2 and TRBJ1-4; D ambiguous. Trimming stripped 5 bases from V and 2 bases from J, with 15 bases between. CDR3 size: 16 residues. Looked up from germline, CDR1 is SGHTA and CDR2 is FQGNSA.

Written as DNA, the CDR3 is TGTGCCAGCAGTTATACAGGTGAAGCTTTCTTT. Its protein product is CASSYTGEAFF. J is TRBJ1-1 and V is TRBV11-2, with TRBD1 as a possible D gene (5 bases). The CDR3 consists of 11 residues. The ends were cut back, 6 bases at V and 7 bases at J, with 9 bases in the middle. Germline loops: CDR1 SGHAT, CDR2 FQNNGV.

This rearrangement joins TRBV7-9 to TRBJ1-2; D is unresolved. This CDR3 spans 15 amino acids. Germline V gene data show CDR1 as SEHNR and CDR2 as FQNEAQ (reference sequence). V was cut by 1 base and J by 2 bases, with 11 bases left in between. The CDR3 sequence: CASSLGAEKNYGYTF. The CDR3 nucleotides are TGTGCCAGCAGCTTAGGGGCGGAAAAAAACTATGGCTACACCTTC. Complete variable domain (other parts from reference TRBV7-9 and TRBJ1-2): DTGVSQNPRHKITKRGQNVTFRCDPISEHNRLYWYRQTLGQGPEFLTYFQNEAQLEKSRLLSDRFSAERPKGSFSTLEIQRTEQGDSAMYLCASSLGAEKNYGYTFGSGTRLTVV.

V gene TRBV10-3 combines with J gene TRBJ2-3; TRBD2 aligns across 8 bases. The ends lost 6 bases at V and 9 bases at J; junction bases unmatched: 8. This CDR3 is 13 amino acids long. Germline V gene lookup returns CDR1 ENHRY and CDR2 SYGVKD. CDR3 residues: CAIRLSAGGTQYF. The CDR3 DNA follows: TGTGCCATCAGACTAAGTGCGGGGGGCACGCAGTATTTT.

This clonotype was seen more than once but under ten times. The chain carries TRBV10-3 and TRBJ1-2; no clear D gene. Trimming took off 5 bases at V and 4 bases at J, with 23 bases between the two ends. Germline lookup yields CDR1 ENHRY and CDR2 SYGVKD. There are 17 residues in the CDR3. CDR3 sequence: CAISTTNPRKPIYGYTF. The CDR3 region has the DNA TGTGCCATCAGTACCACCAACCCTCGTAAGCCGATCTATGGCTACACCTTC.

J is TRBJ1-4 and V is TRBV12-3 or TRBV12-4; the D gene is possibly TRBD1 (5 bases). Trimming removed 6 bases at V and 7 bases at J, with 15 bases between. This CDR3 has 14 residues. In DNA form, the CDR3 reads TGTGCCAGCAGCACCGGGACTCCTAGTGAAAAACTGTTTTTT. The encoded protein is CASSTGTPSEKLFF.

This clonotype was detected only a few times. The CDR3 bases are TGTGCCAGCAGCCAAGATGACACGCCTAGCGGATCCTACGAGCAGTACTTC. This codes for CASSQDDTPSGSYEQYF. This chain links TRBV4-2 with TRBJ2-7; 7 nucleotides agree with TRBD2. Germline trimming cut 0 bases from V and 1 base from J; bases unmatched to any gene: 9. The CDR3 length is 17 residues. Germline V gives CDR1 LGHNA, CDR2 YNFKEQ.

To note about this clonotype: The junction departs from the called germline gene at one end, perhaps through a read error. V and J are TRBV28 and TRBJ1-2; perhaps TRBD1 as D (5 bases). The CDR3 spans 20 residues. In germline, CDR1 is MDHEN, CDR2 SYDVKM. The CDR3 region is CASSFFGTVTIQGLGYGNTF. The CDR3 nucleotides are TGTGCCAGCAGTTTCTTCGGGACCGTAACGATCCAGGGACTTGGCTATGGCAACACCTTC.

Only a few counts were recorded for this clonotype. CDR3 sequence reads: CASSVIESTDTQYF. The CDR3 region has the DNA TGTGCCAGCAGCGTAATAGAAAGCACAGATACGCAGTATTTT. The chain links TRBV7-2 to TRBJ2-3; D gene ambiguous. This CDR3 region has 14 residues. Trimming took 5 bases from V and 0 from J, leaving 9 bases between them. Germline CDR1 is SGHTA and CDR2 is FQGNSA.

This clonotype was found a few times. This rearrangement joins TRBV20-1 to TRBJ1-5, with D unresolved. V was pared by 7 bases and J by 4 bases, with 17 bases between. The CDR3 runs 14 residues. The V gene's germline CDR1 is DFQATT and CDR2 SNEGSKA (reference sequence). CDR3 DNA sequence: TGCAGTGTCCCCGCGGGCGCGGGTAATCAGCCCCAGCATTTT. Its translation: CSVPAGAGNQPQHF.

The CDR3 loop reads CASSVRGGRNEQFF. The CDR3 DNA sequence: TGCGCCAGCAGCGTCCGCGGGGGGCGCAATGAGCAGTTCTTC. The chain carries TRBV5-1 and TRBJ2-1, with TRBD2 matching over 8 bases. Losses at the gene ends were 4 bases for V and 6 bases for J; bases not matched to a gene: 6. There are 14 residues in the CDR3. In germline, CDR1 is SGHRS, CDR2 YFSETQ. Looking up the rest from reference TRBV5-1 and TRBJ2-1 gives the full variable domain: KAGVTQTPRYLIKTRGQQVTLSCSPISGHRSVSWYQQTPGQGLQFLFEYFSETQRNKGNFPGRFSGRQFSNSRSEMNVSTLELGDSALYLCASSVRGGRNEQFFGPGTRLTVL.

The chain links TRBV9 to TRBJ2-5; D perhaps matches TRBD2 (5 bases). Germline CDR1 SGDLS, CDR2 YYNGEE. This CDR3 region has 15 residues. V was clipped by 0 bases and J by 4 bases, with 13 bases between them. CDR3 in amino acids: CASSVDEGRRETQYF. Written as DNA, the CDR3 is TGTGCCAGCAGCGTAGATGAGGGCCGTAGAGAGACCCAGTACTTC.

This chain connects TRBV5-1 to TRBJ1-1, with 8 bases matching TRBD1. This CDR3 is built from 16 residues. Trimming at V came to 0 bases and at J to 2 bases, leaving 6 bases not matched to a gene. Germline assignment: CDR1 SGHRS and CDR2 YFSETQ. The DNA of the CDR3 is TGCGCCAGCAGCTTGGACGGACAGGGCCTTAACACTGAAGCTTTCTTT. It encodes CASSLDGQGLNTEAFF.

This clonotype was recorded a few times. This sequence joins TRBV18 and TRBJ1-6; D may be TRBD1 (6 bases). The V end lost 3 bases, the J end lost 9 bases, and 24 bases lay between the germline ends. The CDR3 loop spans 18 amino acids. Germline assignment: CDR1 KGHSH and CDR2 LQKENI. The CDR3 protein is CASSPIGTAQGMSSPLHF. CDR3 DNA sequence: TGTGCCAGCTCACCGATTGGTACGGCACAGGGTATGAGTTCACCCCTCCACTTT.

This clonotype was counted only a few times. The V call is TRBV29-1, the J call TRBJ1-2; TRBD1 aligns across 10 bases. Germline assignment: CDR1 SQVTM and CDR2 ANQGSEA. Germline trimming cut 6 bases from V and 4 bases from J; bases unmatched to any gene: 5. This CDR3 region has 13 residues. Written as DNA, the CDR3 is TGCAGCGTAGCGGGACAGGGGCGCTATGGCTACACCTTC. It yields the protein CSVAGQGRYGYTF.

As regards this clonotype: A single base separates this from a much larger clone, so it may be a read error. The V call is TRBV12-3 or TRBV12-4, the J call TRBJ2-1, with D possibly TRBD2 on 6 matching bases. There are 12 residues in the CDR3. V lost 4 bases and J 8 bases, leaving 9 bases between the germline ends. The CDR3 sequence: CASSYGGYEQFF. The CDR3 coding sequence is TGTGCCAGCAGTTACGGGGGTTATGAGCAGTTCTTC.

The chain couples TRBV12-3 or TRBV12-4 to TRBJ1-1; TRBD1 matches 10 bases. This CDR3 is built from 14 residues. The ends lost 6 bases at V and 5 bases at J; junction bases unmatched: 6. As DNA, the CDR3 is TGTGCCAGCAGGACAGGGGGCAAGAGGACTGAAGCTTTCTTT. Protein sequence: CASRTGGKRTEAFF.

This chain links TRBV5-6 with TRBJ1-5; no clear D. Looked up from germline, CDR1 is SGHDT and CDR2 is YYEEEE. This CDR3 contains 12 residues. Trimming pared 2 bases from V and 7 bases from J, leaving 7 bases between. The CDR3 loop is CASSFGAQPQHF. DNA of the CDR3: TGTGCCAGCAGCTTTGGCGCGCAGCCCCAGCATTTT.

V and J are TRBV28 and TRBJ2-1; 7 nucleotides line up with TRBD2. V lost 8 bases and J lost 9; bases outside the gene matches: 19. Per the germline V gene, CDR1 is MDHEN and CDR2 is SYDVKM. The CDR3 spans 16 residues. In DNA, the CDR3 is TGTGCCAGCGGTTCCCCCAGCGGGGCCTCCAGGGTTGAGCAGTTCTTC. This translates into CASGSPSGASRVEQFF. The full variable domain, its missing parts supplied by reference TRBV28 and TRBJ2-1, is DVKVTQSSRYLVKRTGEKVFLECVQDMDHENMFWYRQDPGLGLRLIYFSYDVKMKEKGDIPEGYSVSREKKERFSLILESASTNQTSMYLCASGSPSGASRVEQFFGPGTRLTVL.

With regard to this clonotype: This may arise from a read error, as a much more abundant clone is one base away. The chain carries TRBV10-3 and TRBJ2-5; D may be TRBD1 or TRBD2 (5 bases each). V was clipped by 3 bases and J by 11 bases, with 25 bases between them. This CDR3 comprises 16 residues. Germline CDR1 reads ENHRY; CDR2 reads SYGVKD. DNA for the CDR3: TGTGCCATCAGTGATTCCAGGGACCTACCTTACAATGAGCAGTACTTC. It is translated as CAISDSRDLPYNEQYF.

The chain couples TRBV5-1 to TRBJ2-1; D might be TRBD1 (5 bases). Trimming took 0 bases from V and 4 from J, leaving 8 bases between them. The CDR3 extends over 14 amino acids. The germline V gene has CDR1 SGHRS and CDR2 YFSETQ. The CDR3 is CASSLEQVYNEQFF. The CDR3 DNA reads TGCGCCAGCAGCTTGGAACAGGTTTACAATGAGCAGTTCTTC.

The rearrangement joins TRBV20-1 to TRBJ1-2; TRBD1 agrees at 9 bases. Germline V CDR1 and CDR2: DFQATT, SNEGSKA (reference sequence). With V trimmed by 4 bases and J by 8 bases, 11 bases remained unmatched. This CDR3 is built from 14 residues. The CDR3 spells CSAILSGTGMGYTF. The CDR3 region has the DNA TGCAGTGCTATCCTGTCAGGGACAGGGATGGGCTACACCTTC.